This T cell receptor (beta chain) was sequenced during a study of cytomegalovirus exposure and HLA in healthy donors. Trimming shortened V by 0 bases and J by 4 bases, and 12 bases separated the two germline ends. The CDR3 has 15 amino acids. Per germline, CDR1 SGHDT and CDR2 YYEEEE. With 60 Vbeta and 13 Jbeta primers, the PCR was carried out. The repertoire was sequenced with immunoSEQ multiplex PCR; TCRdb's copy has only in-frame clones and lacks some. The data hold about 110,000 clones, with about three quarters observed a single time. Healthy bone marrow donors supplied every sample. Whole-study findings and limits: There were some public TCRs occurring in many donors, but most TCR sequences were rare.

This clone was observed a few times. The antigen is unknown. The sample consisted of PBMCs. This chain connects TRBV5-6 to TRBJ2-3; a weak D match, TRBD1 (6 bases). This sequence originates from a woman in her forties in good health and CMV-seropositive. The CDR3 sequence: CASSLAFQGPDTQYF. CDR3 DNA: TGTGCCAGCAGCTTGGCGTTCCAGGGGCCAGATACGCAGTATTTT.